This entry lists 11 T cell receptor beta chains sequenced from one sample in a study of human T cells and chemical hapten exposure. MiXCR, run by TCRdb on the RACE reads, gives a single entry per CDR3 protein. The sample includes roughly 120,000 distinct CDR3 sequences, roughly an eighth of them seen just once. Time point of the sample: patch test 1, 2 weeks after DPC sensitization. Treatment noted: therapeutic diphenylcyclopropenone sensitization with weekly scalp DPC. Specimen: whole blood, collected in connection with sensitization to the hapten diphenylcyclopropenone (DPC). The receptors were sampled from a woman aged 45 to 65 with alopecia areata. Some clones in this sample may be carry-over from other donors' samples.

This clonotype was detected ten times or more. This sequence joins TRBV20-1 and TRBJ2-5; the match to TRBD2 covers 9 bases. J gave up 4 bases and V 4 bases, and 7 bases lay outside the gene matches. The CDR3 covers 14 residues. In germline, CDR1 is DFQATT, CDR2 SNEGSKA (reference sequence). Written as DNA, the CDR3 is TGCAGTGCTAATAGCGGGAGTAAAGGAGAGACCCAGTACTTC. This encodes CSANSGSKGETQYF.

This clonotype was seen only a few times. This chain connects TRBV6-2 or TRBV6-3 to TRBJ1-1; D might be TRBD1 (5 bases). This CDR3 has 13 amino acids. Trimming removed 7 bases from V and 5 bases from J, with 14 bases in between. Germline V gives CDR1 MNHEY, CDR2 SVGEGT. DNA for the CDR3: TGTGCCAGCAACAACTACGGGGGGACTGAAGCTTTCTTT. Residues: CASNNYGGTEAFF.

The chain employs TRBV28 and TRBJ2-5; D call uncertain. The V and J ends lost 7 bases and 6 bases respectively, with 15 bases between them. Germline V lookup: CDR1 MDHEN, CDR2 SYDVKM. The CDR3 has 13 residues. The CDR3 DNA reads as TGTGCCAGCACCCTCGAAGAAGGAAAGACCCAGTACTTC. Translation gives CASTLEEGKTQYF.

V is TRBV29-1 and J is TRBJ2-7; possibly TRBD1 for D (5 bases). Per the germline V gene, CDR1 is SQVTM and CDR2 is ANQGSEA. V lost 5 bases to trimming and J lost 4 bases, with 12 bases between them. The CDR3 has 12 residues. CDR3 sequence: CSVRREAYEQYF. In nucleotides, the CDR3 is TGCAGCGTTCGCAGGGAAGCGTACGAGCAGTACTTC.

This clonotype occurred many times. The J gene is TRBJ1-1, the V gene TRBV7-9; no clear D gene. V was shortened by 4 bases and J by 1 base, with 7 bases between the two germline ends. The length of the CDR3 is 13 residues. Germline V gene lookup returns CDR1 SEHNR and CDR2 FQNEAQ (reference sequence). The CDR3 protein is CASSSDGNTEAFF. The CDR3 nucleotides read TGTGCCAGCAGCTCTGATGGGAACACTGAAGCTTTCTTT.

The CDR3 DNA follows: TGTGCCAGCAGCGGTACCGGGACTTCACCACTCAATGAGCAGTTCTTC. It codes for CASSGTGTSPLNEQFF. The chain employs TRBV7-9 and TRBJ2-1; the D gene is possibly TRBD2 (6 bases). Trimming took 5 bases from V and 6 from J, leaving 20 bases between them. The CDR3 totals 16 residues. Germline loops: CDR1 SEHNR, CDR2 FQNEAQ (reference sequence).

As for this clonotype: A much larger clone differs by one base, so this may be a read error. V is TRBV27 and J is TRBJ2-1, with D possibly being TRBD1 (6 bases). The CDR3 is 14 residues long. Germline CDR1 reads MNHEY; CDR2 reads SMNVEV (reference sequence). The CDR3 spells CASSPRQAGNEQLF. As DNA, the CDR3 is TGTGCCAGCAGTCCCCGACAGGCTGGAAATGAGCAGCTCTTC.

The chain recombines TRBV7-9 with TRBJ2-2, with 9 bases aligning to TRBD2. Germline loops: CDR1 SEHNR, CDR2 FQNEAQ (reference sequence). Germline trimming cut 4 bases from V and 4 bases from J; bases unmatched to any gene: 16. The CDR3 loop spans 19 amino acids. CDR3 amino acids: CASSSSEGLAGGVTGELFF. CDR3 nucleotide sequence: TGTGCCAGCAGCTCTTCTGAGGGACTAGCAGGGGGAGTCACCGGGGAGCTGTTTTTT.

This clonotype has at least ten counts. The rearrangement uses TRBV4-3 and TRBJ2-3; D is perhaps TRBD1 (5 bases). The germline gives CDR1 LGHNA, CDR2 YSLEER. CDR3 length: 14 amino acids. V was pared by 0 bases and J by 4 bases, with 8 bases between. The CDR3 loop reads CASSQEWGPDTQYF. In nucleotides, the CDR3 is TGCGCCAGCAGCCAAGAGTGGGGCCCAGATACGCAGTATTTT.

The chain carries TRBV5-1 and TRBJ1-1; D gene ambiguous. V lost 0 bases, J lost 8 bases, and 5 bases lay in between. CDR3 size: 11 residues. Germline lookup yields CDR1 SGHRS and CDR2 YFSETQ. The CDR3 protein is CASSLGYEAFF. The CDR3 nucleotides are TGCGCCAGCAGCTTGGGTTACGAAGCTTTCTTT.

The table lists this clonotype with many counts. V is TRBV7-6 and J is TRBJ2-2, with 13 bases lining up with TRBD2. V lost 5 bases and J lost 6; bases outside the gene matches: 15. The CDR3 totals 19 residues. CDR1 and CDR2 from the germline V gene are SGHVS and FNYEAQ. CDR3 in amino acids: CASSLMSLGLAGEPGELFF. The CDR3 nucleotides are TGTGCCAGCAGCCTGATGTCCCTAGGACTAGCGGGAGAGCCCGGGGAGCTGTTTTTT.